This T cell receptor (beta chain) was observed in a study of blood T cell repertoires in COVID-19. The wider study: Italy, Spain and the United States were the sources of the convalescent and acute COVID-19 samples.

Germline V CDR1 and CDR2: SGHAT, FQNNGV. The CDR3 totals 15 residues. Trimming took 2 bases from V and 8 from J; bases not matched to a gene: 7. The authors' processing: Reference gene primer amplification gave estimated nucleated cell counts. Produced via immunoSEQ multiplex PCR; TCRdb's table is partial and in-frame only. D and trimming come from the DNA, and the V and J calls and clone size come from that table. The table shows roughly 75,000 clones, with roughly 90% occurring only once. The source material was peripheral blood. The sequence was obtained from a man in his 60s with acute or convalescent COVID-19. The J gene is TRBJ1-4, the V gene TRBV11-2; 8 bases line up with TRBD1. CDR3 nucleotide sequence: TGTGCCAGCAGCTTATCCGGACAGGGTAGGGAAAAACTGTTTTTT. It encodes CASSLSGQGREKLFF.